This T cell receptor beta chain was observed in a study of T cell responses to AZD1222 COVID-19 vaccine. Some clones are missing from TCRdb's copy, which holds only in-frame ones; the method was immunoSEQ multiplex PCR. This table has about 120,000 clones, roughly nine tenths appearing once. Trimming at V came to 0 bases and at J to 3 bases, leaving 6 bases not matched to a gene. Germline lookup yields CDR1 ENHRY and CDR2 SYGVKD. The CDR3 is made up of 16 amino acids. The TCR comes from an adult in good health. Sample: peripheral blood, taken on day 0 of AZD1222 vaccination. The chain employs TRBV10-3 and TRBJ1-2, with 8 bases lining up with TRBD1. The CDR3 DNA follows: TGTGCCATCAGTGAGTCGGACAGGGCCTCGCACTATGGCTACACCTTC. Its protein product is CAISESDRASHYGYTF.